This TCR beta chain was found in a study of PD-L1 blockade in urothelial cancer. For the study at large: A median blood sample held roughly 150,000 T cells and approximately 80,000 unique TCRs. Study observations and caveats: Below-median TCR clonality that was measured in pretreatment blood predicted better survival.

Measured with immunoSEQ multiplex PCR; TCRdb has only the in-frame clones, and not every one. The sample shows some 29,000 clones, around 87% of them seen only once. As to this clone: Its antigen is still unknown.

The cohort comprised individuals with locally advanced or metastatic urothelial carcinoma. Between 1 and 8 samples, pretreatment and on-treatment, were given by each patient. The sequences come from PBMCs, collected around atezolizumab (anti-PD-L1) treatment. The clonotype originates from a man aged 45-65 years with urothelial cancer.

CDR3 coding DNA: TGTGCCAGCAGCTTTTCGGCAGGCGGAAACACCATATATTTT. Protein: CASSFSAGGNTIYF. This chain joins TRBV7-8 and TRBJ1-3; D ambiguous. The CDR3 runs to 14 residues. Germline loops: CDR1 SGHVS, CDR2 FQNEAQ. V was clipped by 3 bases and J by 4 bases, with 10 bases between them.